This T cell receptor beta chain was identified in a study of cytomegalovirus exposure and HLA in healthy donors. Study-level results: Immune exposure information available was restricted to CMV serostatus. Reportedly, HLA-A and HLA-B alleles of most subjects were accurately predicted from TCR beta. Researchers reported from a later analysis that most CMV-associated TCR beta chains appeared HLA-restricted. Earlier results showed most TCR beta V segments being productive about 87% or about 30% of the time.

About this clone itself: Its target is not known.

In the PCR, 60 Vbeta and 13 Jbeta primers were used. Produced via immunoSEQ multiplex PCR; TCRdb's table is partial and in-frame only. In the table there are tens of thousands of clones, roughly 77% of which are singletons. The specimen was PBMCs. The origin of this receptor is a middle-aged woman in good health and CMV-seropositive.

The CDR3 reads CASSEVWGAEAFF. CDR3 DNA: TGTGCCAGCAGTGAAGTGTGGGGGGCTGAAGCTTTCTTT. The chain uses TRBV6-1 and TRBJ1-1, with D tentatively TRBD1 (5 bases). V was pared by 1 base and J by 6 bases, with 9 bases between. CDR3 length: 13 amino acids. Germline V lookup: CDR1 MNHNS, CDR2 SASEGT.